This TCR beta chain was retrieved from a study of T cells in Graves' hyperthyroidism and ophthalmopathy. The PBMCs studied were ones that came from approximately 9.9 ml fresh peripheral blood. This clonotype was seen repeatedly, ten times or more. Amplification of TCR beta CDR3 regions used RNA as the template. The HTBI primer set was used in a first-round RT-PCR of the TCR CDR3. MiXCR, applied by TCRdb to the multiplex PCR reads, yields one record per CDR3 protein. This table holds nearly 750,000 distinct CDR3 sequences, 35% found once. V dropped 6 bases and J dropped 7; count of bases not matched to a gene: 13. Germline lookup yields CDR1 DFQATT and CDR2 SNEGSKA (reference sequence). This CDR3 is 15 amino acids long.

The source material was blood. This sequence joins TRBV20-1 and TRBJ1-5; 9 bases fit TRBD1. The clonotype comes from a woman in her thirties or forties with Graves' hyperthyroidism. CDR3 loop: CSARDREGGRQPQHF. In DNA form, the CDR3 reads TGCAGTGCCAGGGACAGGGAAGGAGGGAGACAGCCCCAGCATTTT.